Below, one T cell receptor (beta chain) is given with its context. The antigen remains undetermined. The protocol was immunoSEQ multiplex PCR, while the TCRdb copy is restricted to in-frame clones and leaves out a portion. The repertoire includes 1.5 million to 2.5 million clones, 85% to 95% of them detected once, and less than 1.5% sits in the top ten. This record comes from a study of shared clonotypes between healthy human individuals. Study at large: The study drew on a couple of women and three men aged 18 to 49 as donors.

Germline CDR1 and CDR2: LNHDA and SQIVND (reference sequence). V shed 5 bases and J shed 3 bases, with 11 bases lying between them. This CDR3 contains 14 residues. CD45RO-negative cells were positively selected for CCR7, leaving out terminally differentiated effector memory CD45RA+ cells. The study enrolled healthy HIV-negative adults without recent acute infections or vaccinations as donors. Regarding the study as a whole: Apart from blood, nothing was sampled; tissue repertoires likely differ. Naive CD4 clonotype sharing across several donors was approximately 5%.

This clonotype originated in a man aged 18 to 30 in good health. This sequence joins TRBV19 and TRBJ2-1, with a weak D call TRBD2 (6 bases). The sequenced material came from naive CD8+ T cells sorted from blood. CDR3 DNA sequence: TGTGCCAGTAGTGAAGCGGGCAGCTACAATGAGCAGTTCTTC. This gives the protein CASSEAGSYNEQFF.